Following are 21 T cell receptor beta chains from one sample sequenced in a study of low-dose radiotherapy and immunotherapy resistance in tumors. TRAV- and TRBV-specific primers primed first-strand cDNA, covering alpha and beta chains. The TCRs were subjected to amplification over approximately 20 PCR cycles employing a constant-region primer in conjunction with a V-primer adapter. From the reads, TCRdb called clonotypes with MiXCR, one entry per CDR3 protein. Of 55,000 to 65,000 distinct CDR3 sequences listed, around a quarter are singletons. The time point: before trial treatment. This material consisted of PBMCs, taken before treatment. All receptors come from a male donor with rectosigmoid adenocarcinoma.

This clonotype showed up many times. The rearrangement uses TRBV20-1 and TRBJ2-3; 10 nucleotides align to TRBD2. The V gene end was trimmed by 3 bases and the J gene end by 2 bases; junction bases not matched to a gene: 5. This CDR3 has 15 residues. CDR1 and CDR2 from the germline V gene are DFQATT and SNEGSKA (reference sequence). CDR3 nucleotide sequence: TGCAGTGCTAGGGAGAGCGGGAGGGTCACAGATACGCAGTATTTT. Residues: CSARESGRVTDTQYF.

This clonotype was picked up many times. This chain connects TRBV21-1 to TRBJ2-1; the table's TRBD1 call for D was not verified on the DNA. TRBV21-1 is a known pseudogene. The CDR3 runs 16 residues. The CDR3 region has the DNA TGTGCCAGCAGCAGAAGGGGCGGGACCGAGCGCTATAGGCAGTTCTTC. It translates to CASSRRGGTERYRQFF.

This clonotype was detected only once. A much larger clone lies a single base off, so this may be a read error. J is TRBJ2-1 and V is TRBV2; TRBD2 agrees at 10 bases. The CDR3 consists of 14 residues. Germline CDR1 and CDR2: SNHLY and FYNNEI. V trimming: 4 bases; J trimming: 7 bases; junction bases outside the gene matches: 4. The CDR3 nucleotides read TGTGCCAGCAGTGCGGGACTAGCGATAAATGAGCAGTTCTTC. As protein: CASSAGLAINEQFF.

This clonotype was counted ten times or more. The rearrangement joins TRBV19 to TRBJ2-5, with a weak D call TRBD2 (5 bases). The CDR3 contains 11 residues. Germline V CDR1 and CDR2: LNHDA, SQIVND (reference sequence). With 9 bases removed from V and 5 bases from J, the gap between germline ends came to 10 bases. In nucleotides, the CDR3 is TGTGCCAGCGGCTCGGGGGAGACCCAGTACTTC. Translated, it gives CASGSGETQYF.

This clonotype was observed at least ten times. The chain has TRBV5-1 and TRBJ2-1, with D hard to call. The CDR3 is 13 amino acids. Looked up from germline, CDR1 is SGHRS and CDR2 is YFSETQ. Trimming stripped 5 bases from V and 8 bases from J, with 14 bases between. This CDR3 reads CASRGFLNYEQFF. For the CDR3, the DNA is TGCGCCAGCAGGGGCTTCCTGAACTATGAGCAGTTCTTC.

This clonotype has just one count. The likely explanation is a read error, given a far larger clone one base away. The rearrangement joins TRBV6-4 to TRBJ2-2; TRBD2 aligns across 7 bases. Germline CDR1 is MRHNA and CDR2 is SNTAGT. V lost 10 bases to trimming and J lost 3 bases; unmatched junction nucleotides: 8. This CDR3 is built from 14 residues. CDR3 loop: CAICDAGDTGELFF. The CDR3 coding sequence is TGTGCCATCTGTGATGCGGGGGACACCGGGGAGCTGTTTTTT.

This clonotype was observed many times. The gene calls are TRBV24-1 and TRBJ2-1; unclear D gene. Trimming removed 3 bases at V and 9 bases at J, with 8 bases between. Germline values: CDR1 KGHDR, CDR2 SFDVKD. The CDR3 runs to 12 residues. The CDR3 reads CATSDGILEQFF. In DNA, the CDR3 is TGTGCCACCAGTGATGGAATTCTTGAGCAGTTCTTC.

The J gene is TRBJ2-7, the V gene TRBV20-1; 10 positions agree with TRBD2. The CDR3 is 12 amino acids. Germline assignment: CDR1 DFQATT and CDR2 SNEGSKA (reference sequence). CDR3: CRTSGTSYEQYF. CDR3 DNA sequence: TGCAGAACTAGCGGGACTTCCTACGAGCAGTACTTC.

In regard to this clonotype: This may stem from a read error, because a much larger clone lies one nucleotide away. The chain employs TRBV12-3 or TRBV12-4 and TRBJ1-3; no definite D call. The V and J ends lost 5 bases and 2 bases respectively, with 10 bases between them. This CDR3 region has 14 residues. The CDR3 here is CASSRDNPGNTIYF. Written as DNA, the CDR3 is TGTGCCAGCAGTCGCGACAATCCTGGAAACACCATATATTTT.

This clonotype was recorded many times. V usage is TRBV10-2 and J usage is TRBJ1-1, with D tentatively TRBD1 (6 bases). The CDR3 loop spans 14 amino acids. CDR1 and CDR2 from the germline V gene are WSHSY and SAAADI. The ends were cut back, 7 bases at V and 1 base at J, with 13 bases in the middle. The CDR3 nucleotides read TGCGCCAGCATTGGGGGGCAGGGGAACACTGAAGCTTTCTTT. The encoded protein is CASIGGQGNTEAFF.

Note on this clonotype: A far larger clone is a single base away, which makes a read error likely. This chain connects TRBV7-8 to TRBJ2-7, with 10 bases lining up with TRBD2. V lost 2 bases, J lost 7 bases, and 8 bases stayed unmatched. The CDR3 length is 15 residues. Per the germline V gene, CDR1 is SGHVS and CDR2 is FQNEAQ. The CDR3 bases are TGTGCCAGCAGCTTAAGGAGCGGGGGGGCCTCTGAGCAGTACTTC. It yields the protein CASSLRSGGASEQYF. The full variable domain, rest sourced from reference TRBV7-8 and TRBJ2-7, is GAGVSQSPRYKVAKRGQDVALRCDPISGHVSLFWYQQALGQGPEFLTYFQNEAQLDKSGLPSDRFFAERPEGSVSTLKIQRTQQEDSAVYLCASSLRSGGASEQYFGPGTRLTVT.

This clonotype appeared many times. This chain connects TRBV6-6 to TRBJ2-7, with unresolved D. Germline values: CDR1 MNHNY, CDR2 SVGAGI (reference sequence). CDR3 length: 15 amino acids. V lost 6 bases to trimming and J lost 3 bases, with 18 bases between them. The CDR3 bases are TGTGCCAGCAGCGGAGAAGGACGGAGCCTCTACGAGCAGTACTTC. This codes for CASSGEGRSLYEQYF.

This chain uses TRBV29-1 with TRBJ1-2; no clear D. The CDR3 is 12 residues long. V lost 0 bases and J 4 bases, leaving 6 bases between the germline ends. Germline assignment: CDR1 SQVTM and CDR2 ANQGSEA. For the CDR3, the DNA is TGCAGCGTTGAAGATCGGGTCTATGGCTACACCTTC. Translation: CSVEDRVYGYTF.

This chain links TRBV4-3 with TRBJ2-7, with D perhaps given as TRBD1 or TRBD2 (6 bases each). The CDR3 covers 15 residues. Germline values: CDR1 LGHNA, CDR2 YSLEER. The germline V and J ends were trimmed by 0 bases and 4 bases, with 13 bases remaining between them. The CDR3 protein is CASSQDWPGAYEQYF. CDR3 in DNA: TGCGCCAGCAGCCAAGATTGGCCGGGGGCTTACGAGCAGTACTTC.

In this sample, this clonotype turned up many times. The rearrangement links TRBV28 to TRBJ1-4; 9 bases are a match to TRBD1. CDR3 length: 17 residues. Trimming removed 1 base from V and 3 bases from J; junction bases left unmatched: 6. The germline V gene has CDR1 MDHEN and CDR2 SYDVKM. The chain's CDR3 is CASSLYPQGAPNEKLFF. In nucleotides, the CDR3 is TGTGCCAGCAGTTTATACCCACAGGGGGCTCCTAATGAAAAACTGTTTTTT. The complete variable domain, with remaining parts taken from reference TRBV28 and TRBJ1-4, reads DVKVTQSSRYLVKRTGEKVFLECVQDMDHENMFWYRQDPGLGLRLIYFSYDVKMKEKGDIPEGYSVSREKKERFSLILESASTNQTSMYLCASSLYPQGAPNEKLFFGSGTQLSVL.

This clonotype was counted at least ten times. One end of the junction varies from germline; a read error may be responsible. The chain links TRBV19 to TRBJ2-1; TRBD1 agrees at 8 bases. Per germline, CDR1 LNHDA and CDR2 SQIVND (reference sequence). The CDR3 consists of 12 residues. The CDR3 DNA is TGTGCCAGTAGTATCTCCGGGACAGGTTTTCTCTTC. Translating it yields CASSISGTGFLF.

This chain uses TRBV10-3 with TRBJ1-1; D is ambiguous. This CDR3 is built from 14 residues. Deletions cut 2 bases from V and 1 base from J, with 8 bases between. CDR1 is ENHRY, CDR2 SYGVKD, per germline. CDR3 coding DNA: TGTGCCATCAGTGAGGTTCTTGGGAACACTGAAGCTTTCTTT. The encoded protein is CAISEVLGNTEAFF.

The table lists this clonotype with many counts. The rearrangement joins TRBV20-1 to TRBJ1-2; no definite D call. Trimming took 6 bases from V and 0 from J, leaving 11 bases between them. The CDR3 length is 13 residues. Germline V gene sequence: CDR1 DFQATT, CDR2 SNEGSKA (reference sequence). CDR3 region: CSARSLSNYGYTF. DNA of the CDR3: TGCAGTGCAAGGTCGCTCTCTAACTATGGCTACACCTTC.

This clonotype was seen at least ten times. Written as DNA, the CDR3 is TGTGCCAGCAGAGGGGAAGCGAGAACCGGGGAGCTGTTTTTT. Protein sequence: CASRGEARTGELFF. The chain combines TRBV6-2 or TRBV6-3 with TRBJ2-2, with D maybe TRBD1 (5 bases). From germline, CDR1 is MNHEY and CDR2 SVGEGT. The V and J ends lost 6 bases and 5 bases respectively, with 13 bases between them. The CDR3 sequence is 14 residues long.

This clonotype was observed many times. The genes are TRBV4-2 and TRBJ1-5; no clear D gene. The V end was cut by 0 bases, the J end by 6 bases, with 6 bases between. Looked up from germline, CDR1 is LGHNA and CDR2 is YNFKEQ. The CDR3 covers 13 residues. Here the CDR3 DNA reads TGTGCCAGCAGCCAAGAGGGCCGTCAGCCCCAGCATTTT. Encoded protein: CASSQEGRQPQHF.

This clonotype was seen at least ten times. The chain uses TRBV29-1 and TRBJ2-1, with D perhaps assigned TRBD1 or TRBD2 (5 bases each). The V and J ends lost 1 base and 2 bases respectively, with 15 bases between them. The CDR3 sequence is 16 residues long. CDR1 and CDR2 from the germline V gene are SQVTM and ANQGSEA. CDR3 sequence reads: CSVEVGGHGTYNEQFF. CDR3 sequence (DNA): TGCAGCGTTGAAGTTGGGGGTCATGGGACCTACAATGAGCAGTTCTTC.